These 23 T cell receptor beta chains were sequenced from one sample in a study of T-cell reconstitution after alpha-beta-depleted transplantation in children. Unique molecular identifiers were used to barcode this TCRbeta library. In TCRdb, the PCR reads were re-called with MiXCR into one record per CDR3 protein. The table includes about 610,000 distinct CDR3 sequences, about 10% detected once. The source material was PBMCs from the stem cell graft donor, sampled from the stem cell graft. These receptor sequences come from a human donor who donated a stem cell graft to a child with acute myeloid leukemia.

This clonotype was observed many times. The chain has TRBV4-3 and TRBJ2-7; the D gene is possibly TRBD2 (6 bases). The V gene lost 0 bases and the J gene lost 2 bases, with 8 bases spanning the gap. CDR3 length equals 14 residues. Germline CDR1 LGHNA, CDR2 YSLEER. The CDR3 DNA reads TGCGCCAGCAGCCAAGATGCGGGGACCTACGAGCAGTACTTC. This translates into CASSQDAGTYEQYF.

V is TRBV6-1 and J is TRBJ2-5; 9 bases fit TRBD2. Trimming removed 6 bases from V and 2 bases from J; junction bases left unmatched: 10. Germline CDR1 is MNHNS and CDR2 is SASEGT. This CDR3 comprises 16 residues. The CDR3 nucleotides read TGTGCCAGCAGGCGAAGCCGACTAGCGGAGCAAGAGACCCAGTACTTC. It is translated as CASRRSRLAEQETQYF.

The V call is TRBV29-1, the J call TRBJ2-3, with no clear D. Germline V gene lookup returns CDR1 SQVTM and CDR2 ANQGSEA. The CDR3 length is 12 residues. V was cut by 7 bases and J by 4 bases, with 12 bases left in between. The CDR3 nucleotides read TGCAGCGGAGGCGGTGGGTCAGATACGCAGTATTTT. It is translated as CSGGGGSDTQYF.

The table lists this clonotype with many counts. The chain employs TRBV29-1 and TRBJ2-7; perhaps TRBD2 as D (6 bases). Deletions cut 4 bases from V and 4 bases from J, with 14 bases between. The CDR3 extends over 13 amino acids. Germline-derived CDR1 and CDR2 are SQVTM and ANQGSEA. The CDR3, as DNA: TGCAGCGTTGTGGGCTGGGGGGAGTACGAGCAGTACTTC. Translating gives CSVVGWGEYEQYF.

The chain joins TRBV7-2 to TRBJ2-3, with no clear D. V lost 2 bases to trimming and J lost 6 bases, with 15 bases between them. Germline V gives CDR1 SGHTA, CDR2 FQGNSA. The CDR3 length is 15 residues. The CDR3 protein is CASSLQAGRSDTQYF. The CDR3 nucleotides are TGTGCCAGCAGCTTACAGGCAGGCCGGTCGGATACGCAGTATTTT.

The V call is TRBV20-1, the J call TRBJ2-3, with 10 bases matching TRBD2. Germline lookup yields CDR1 DFQATT and CDR2 SNEGSKA (reference sequence). The ends lost 4 bases at V and 3 bases at J; junction bases unmatched: 7. This CDR3 spans 15 amino acids. CDR3 bases: TGCAGTGCTATGCGACTAGCGGGTCTGACAGATACGCAGTATTTT. Its protein is CSAMRLAGLTDTQYF.

This clonotype appeared a few times. The chain couples TRBV5-1 to TRBJ2-4; 9 positions match TRBD2. The CDR3 spans 17 residues. The trim removed 0 bases at V and 4 bases at J, leaving 8 bases unmatched. CDR1 is SGHRS and CDR2 is YFSETQ in the germline V gene. DNA of the CDR3: TGCGCCAGCAGCTTGGAAGTGACTAGCGGACCGAAAAACATTCAGTACTTC. It translates to CASSLEVTSGPKNIQYF.

This clonotype was found a few times. The chain is built from TRBV29-1 and TRBJ1-2; 7 bases agree with TRBD1. Germline V CDR1 and CDR2: SQVTM, ANQGSEA. This CDR3 is built from 9 residues. The CDR3 reads CPRQGGYTF. The CDR3 DNA reads as TGCCCTAGACAGGGTGGCTACACCTTC. Drawing the rest from reference TRBV29-1 and TRBJ1-2, the complete variable domain is SAVISQKPSRDICQRGTSLTIQCQVDSQVTMMFWYRQQPGQSLTLIATANQGSEATYESGFVIDKFPISRPNLTFSTLTVSNMSPEDSSIYLCPRQGGYTFGSGTRLTVV.

J is TRBJ2-2 and V is TRBV2; D call uncertain. The CDR3 runs to 13 residues. Germline V gene data show CDR1 as SNHLY and CDR2 as FYNNEI. V was cut by 3 bases and J by 5 bases, with 7 bases left in between. The CDR3 is CASSDLVTGELFF. CDR3 in DNA: TGTGCCAGCAGTGACTTGGTAACCGGGGAGCTGTTTTTT.

This clonotype was seen repeatedly, ten times or more. The chain joins TRBV20-1 to TRBJ2-5, with TRBD2 identical over 7 bases. The J segment lost 3 bases and the V segment lost 5 bases, leaving 15 bases of the junction unmatched. CDR1 is DFQATT, CDR2 SNEGSKA, per germline (reference sequence). This CDR3 comprises 16 residues. The CDR3 nucleotides read TGCAGTGCTCCCACCATCGGCGGGAGTTATGAAGAGACCCAGTACTTC. This translates into CSAPTIGGSYEETQYF.

This chain connects TRBV20-1 to TRBJ1-5; D gene ambiguous. Trimming shortened V by 6 bases and J by 7 bases, and 19 bases separated the two germline ends. Germline lookup yields CDR1 DFQATT and CDR2 SNEGSKA (reference sequence). The CDR3 totals 14 residues. The CDR3 DNA follows: TGCAGTGCGCAAGGCGCAGGTGCGGGGCAGCCCCAGCATTTT. Translation: CSAQGAGAGQPQHF.

There are a few counts of this clonotype. The chain joins TRBV6-5 to TRBJ1-1; weak D call: TRBD1 (5 bases). Germline CDR1 and CDR2: MNHEY and SVGAGI. The germline V and J ends were trimmed by 6 bases and 5 bases, with 7 bases remaining between them. The CDR3 runs to 11 residues. The CDR3 bases are TGTGCCAGCAGAGGGACGACTGAAGCTTTCTTT. It is translated as CASRGTTEAFF.

V usage is TRBV12-3 or TRBV12-4 and J usage is TRBJ2-1; possibly TRBD1 or TRBD2 for D (6 bases each). CDR3 length equals 16 residues. V was shortened by 5 bases and J by 2 bases, with 16 bases between the two germline ends. CDR3 coding DNA: TGTGCCAGCAGTCCCGGGACTGGGGACACCTACAATGAGCAGTTCTTC. Amino acid sequence: CASSPGTGDTYNEQFF.

CDR3: CASSLEKGQGGLEQFF. CDR3 bases: TGTGCCAGCAGCTTGGAGAAGGGACAGGGGGGATTGGAGCAGTTCTTC. The rearrangement links TRBV5-5 to TRBJ2-1, with 11 bases matching TRBD1. The CDR3 sequence is 16 residues long. Germline V gives CDR1 SGHKS, CDR2 YYEKEE (reference sequence). The V gene end was trimmed by 0 bases and the J gene end by 10 bases; junction bases not matched to a gene: 9. Supplemented by reference TRBV5-5 and TRBJ2-1, the full variable domain reads DAGVTQSPTHLIKTRGQQVTLRCSPISGHKSVSWYQQVLGQGPQFIFQYYEKEERGRGNFPDRFSARQFPNYSSELNVNALLLGDSALYLCASSLEKGQGGLEQFFGPGTRLTVL.

The chain uses TRBV9 and TRBJ2-4; D unresolved. Per germline, CDR1 SGDLS and CDR2 YYNGEE. Trimming took off 0 bases at V and 8 bases at J, with 6 bases between the two ends. There are 12 residues in the CDR3. As DNA, the CDR3 is TGTGCCAGCAGCGTAGTTGGGGACATTCAGTACTTC. This encodes CASSVVGDIQYF.

This clonotype showed up just a few times. This rearrangement joins TRBV20-1 to TRBJ2-4; 7 bases are a match to TRBD1. The ends lost 8 bases at V and 2 bases at J; junction bases unmatched: 6. Germline CDR1 and CDR2: DFQATT and SNEGSKA (reference sequence). The CDR3 is 13 residues long. CDR3 amino acids: CSLNRGPKNIQYF. CDR3 nucleotide sequence: TGCAGTCTGAACAGGGGCCCCAAAAACATTCAGTACTTC.

The sample holds a few counts of this clonotype. The rearrangement uses TRBV20-1 and TRBJ2-2, with D possibly being TRBD2 (6 bases). Looked up from germline, CDR1 is DFQATT and CDR2 is SNEGSKA (reference sequence). Deletions cut 3 bases from V and 7 bases from J, with 6 bases between. The CDR3 totals 11 residues. This chain's CDR3 is CSAREGGELFF. In nucleotides, the CDR3 is TGCAGTGCTAGGGAGGGCGGGGAGCTGTTTTTT.

The chain carries TRBV30 and TRBJ2-7; D is undetermined. CDR1 and CDR2 (germline): GTSNPN, SVGIG (reference sequence). This CDR3 has 13 amino acids. The V and J ends lost 1 base and 0 bases respectively, with 7 bases between them. The CDR3 here is CAWSADGSYEQYF. CDR3 nucleotides: TGTGCCTGGAGTGCGGACGGCTCCTACGAGCAGTACTTC.

As regards this clonotype: Possible read error: a much larger clone is one base away. The V and J genes are TRBV7-2 and TRBJ2-7; D uncertain. This CDR3 region has 12 residues. Germline CDR1 and CDR2: SGHTA and FQGNSA. The CDR3 loop is CVSSWALDEQYF. The DNA of the CDR3 is TGTGTCAGCAGCTGGGCGTTAGACGAGCAGTACTTC.

There are many counts of this clonotype. V is TRBV10-3 and J is TRBJ2-7, with D possibly being TRBD2 (6 bases). There are 14 residues in the CDR3. Trimming pared 8 bases from V and 6 bases from J, leaving 20 bases between. Germline lookup yields CDR1 ENHRY and CDR2 SYGVKD. The CDR3 DNA reads as TGTGCCATCCCCGGCCGGGACTTCCCTCGCGAGCAGTACTTC. This translates into CAIPGRDFPREQYF.

This clonotype was detected a few times. The chain employs TRBV5-1 and TRBJ2-7; TRBD1 matches 8 bases. V was clipped by 3 bases and J by 5 bases; unmatched bases: 7. Per the germline V gene, CDR1 is SGHRS and CDR2 is YFSETQ. This CDR3 spans 14 amino acids. The DNA of the CDR3 is TGCGCCAGCAGCTCTCGGACAGGGAGAAACGAGCAGTACTTC. Translating it yields CASSSRTGRNEQYF.

The V call is TRBV20-1, the J call TRBJ2-1; TRBD2 matches at 8 bases. CDR1 DFQATT and CDR2 SNEGSKA come from the germline V gene (reference sequence). The trim removed 5 bases at V and 2 bases at J, leaving 8 bases unmatched. This CDR3 is 15 amino acids long. CDR3: CSAPIAGIAYNEQFF. CDR3 DNA sequence: TGCAGTGCTCCTATAGCGGGAATCGCCTACAATGAGCAGTTCTTC.

This clonotype showed up just a few times. The CDR3 here is CASSAGKPGELFF. The CDR3 bases are TGCGCCAGCAGCGCCGGCAAACCCGGGGAGCTGTTTTTT. The rearrangement links TRBV5-1 to TRBJ2-2; D is unclear. The V and J ends lost 4 bases and 6 bases respectively, with 10 bases between them. CDR3 size: 13 residues. Germline V gene data show CDR1 as SGHRS and CDR2 as YFSETQ.